The source of this TCR beta chain is a study of regulatory T cells in long-lasting Graves disease. This clonotype was seen only a few times. CDR3-region Arm-PCR and iRepertoire HTBI primers produced the TCR beta libraries. MiXCR, run by TCRdb on the multiplex PCR reads, gives a single entry per CDR3 protein. The sample contains approximately 400,000 distinct CDR3 sequences, under 25% of which appear only once. This sample's time point: persistent/refractory GD, antithyroid drugs over 5 years with positive TRAb. PBMC RNA was the source of the TCR library. The material sequenced was peripheral blood mononuclear cells (PBMCs), taken when the disease was refractory, from a patient treated with antithyroid drugs. The sequence came from a female donor with Graves disease.

This CDR3 is CASSAEGGINYGYTF. The DNA of the CDR3 is TGCGCCAGCAGCGCGGAAGGGGGAATTAACTATGGCTACACCTTC. The V call is TRBV5-1, the J call TRBJ1-2; D possibly corresponds to TRBD1 (6 bases). The V end lost 4 bases, the J end lost 1 base, and 14 bases lay between the germline ends. There are 15 residues in the CDR3. From germline, CDR1 is SGHRS and CDR2 YFSETQ.